Below, 5 T cell receptor beta chains from the same sample are listed, as sequenced in a study of preoperative IRX-2 immunotherapy in early breast cancer. The sample's treatment: preoperative locoregional IRX-2 cytokine immunotherapy. Method: immunoSEQ multiplex PCR; TCRdb's copy keeps in-frame clones and lacks some. The table has fewer than 70,000 clones, approximately 94% seen once. The sample was collected from a patient treated with IRX-2 immunotherapy. These TCRs come from a human donor with breast cancer.

This chain connects TRBV2 to TRBJ2-5; 7 bases are a match to TRBD2. Per germline, CDR1 SNHLY and CDR2 FYNNEI. J gave up 3 bases and V 6 bases, and 16 bases lay outside the gene matches. The CDR3 loop spans 17 amino acids. The CDR3 loop reads CASRPLIGGTSKETQYF. In DNA form, the CDR3 reads TGTGCCAGCAGGCCCCTTATCGGGGGGACCTCAAAAGAGACCCAGTACTTC.

This chain connects TRBV29-1 to TRBJ2-3, with a tentative D call TRBD1 (6 bases). V dropped 1 base and J dropped 8 bases, with 19 bases sitting between them. The CDR3 runs 15 residues. Germline V lookup: CDR1 SQVTM, CDR2 ANQGSEA. The CDR3 sequence is CSVEGGLAAAGTQYF. The CDR3 DNA is TGCAGCGTTGAAGGGGGGCTAGCTGCGGCCGGTACGCAGTATTTT.

This clone was detected only a few times. The rearrangement links TRBV11-2 to TRBJ2-7; 8 nucleotides match TRBD2. After removal of 10 bases from V and 0 bases from J, the junction contained 5 bases not matched to a gene. CDR1 is SGHAT and CDR2 is FQNNGV in the germline V gene. This CDR3 has 13 amino acids. CDR3 DNA sequence: TGTGCCACCGGGGGGGGAAGCTCCTACGAGCAGTACTTC. Its protein is CATGGGSSYEQYF.

This rearrangement joins TRBV7-2 to TRBJ2-1; weak D call: TRBD2 (5 bases). CDR3 length: 18 residues. The V end was cut by 5 bases, the J end by 1 base, with 21 bases between. CDR1 and CDR2 (germline): SGHTA, FQGNSA. The CDR3 loop is CASSLHRLSPGSYNEQFF. The CDR3 DNA sequence: TGTGCCAGCAGCCTACATCGCCTCTCTCCGGGGTCCTACAATGAGCAGTTCTTC.

This clone has a single count. The J gene is TRBJ2-6, the V gene TRBV4-3; perhaps TRBD2 as D (6 bases). CDR1 and CDR2 (germline): LGHNA, YSLEER. Deletions cut 3 bases from V and 0 bases from J, with 9 bases between. The CDR3 has 16 residues. The CDR3 sequence is CASSQGLTSGANVLTF. For the CDR3, the DNA is TGCGCCAGCAGCCAGGGACTGACCTCTGGGGCCAACGTCCTGACTTTC.